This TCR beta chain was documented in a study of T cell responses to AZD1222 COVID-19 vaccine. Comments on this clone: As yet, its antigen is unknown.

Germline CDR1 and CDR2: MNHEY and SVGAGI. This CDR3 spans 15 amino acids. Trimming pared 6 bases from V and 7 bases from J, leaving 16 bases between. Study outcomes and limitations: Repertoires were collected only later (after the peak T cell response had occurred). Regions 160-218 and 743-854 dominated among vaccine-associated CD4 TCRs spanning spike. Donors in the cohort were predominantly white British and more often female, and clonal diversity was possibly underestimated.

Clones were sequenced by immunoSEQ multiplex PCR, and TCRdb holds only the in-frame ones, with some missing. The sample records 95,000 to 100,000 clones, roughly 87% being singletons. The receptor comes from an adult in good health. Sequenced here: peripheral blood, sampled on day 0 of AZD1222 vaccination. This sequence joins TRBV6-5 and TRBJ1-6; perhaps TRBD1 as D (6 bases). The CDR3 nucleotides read TGTGCCAGCAGCACAAGTACAGGGTTGAATTCACCCCTCCACTTT. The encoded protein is CASSTSTGLNSPLHF.